These T cell receptor beta chains were read from a single sample in a study of shared clonotypes between healthy human individuals. Clones were read by immunoSEQ multiplex PCR, and TCRdb kept only the in-frame ones, dropping some. The profile shows around 480,000 clones, almost 80% of them singletons. What was sequenced was PBMCs. Receptor source: a woman aged 40 to 55 in good health. Some clones in this sample may be carry-over from other donors' samples. Both conserved end residues are part of each CDR3. The order of the fields is CDR3 DNA, CDR3 protein, J gene, V gene, D gene, clone size. A D gene is named only where the DNA matches it firmly. The size entry is marked missing in some rows and otherwise reads once, few, many or a size class.

TGTGCCAGCAGTTCGAGTGGGGGGTGGCAGCCCCAGCATTTT,CASSSSGGWQPQHF,TRBJ1-5,TRBV27,.,few
TGTGCCTGGAGCTGGCAGGGGGGACCCTACGAGCAGTACTTC,CAWSWQGGPYEQYF,TRBJ2-7,TRBV30,.,.
TGTGCCAGCAGTGAACTGAACACTGAAGCTTTCTTT,CASSELNTEAFF,TRBJ1-1,TRBV25-1,.,once
TGCGCCAGCAGCTTGCACCGGGAGACCCAGTACTTC,CASSLHRETQYF,TRBJ2-5,TRBV5-1,.,.
TGTGCCAGCAGCTTAGTTAGCGGTGAGACCCAGTACTTC,CASSLVSGETQYF,TRBJ2-5,TRBV7-9,.,.
TGTGCCAGCAAAAGAACGATTGTGAACACTGAAGCTTTCTTT,CASKRTIVNTEAFF,TRBJ1-1,TRBV6-5,.,.
TGTGCCAGCAGCTGGTCTGGGACAGGGGCGACTTTTTCCTACGAGCAGTACTTC,CASSWSGTGATFSYEQYF,TRBJ2-7,TRBV7-9,TRBD1,.
TGCGCCAGCAGCCCTTGGGGGGGGAGAGGACGGTACGAGCAGTACTTC,CASSPWGGRGRYEQYF,TRBJ2-7,TRBV5-1,TRBD2,.
TGTGCCAGCAGCTCTAATCCTTCCAGGGGTTCCAACGAGCAGTACTTC,CASSSNPSRGSNEQYF,TRBJ2-7,TRBV11-2,.,.
TGTGCCAGCAGTAGCCCCTCCAGAGGGAACGAGCAGTACTTC,CASSSPSRGNEQYF,TRBJ2-7,TRBV28,.,.
TGTGCCAGTAGGGATCGACTCGTAAACACCGGGGAGCTGTTTTTT,CASRDRLVNTGELFF,TRBJ2-2,TRBV19,.,.
TGCGCCAGCAGACAAATAGAGACCCAGTACTTC,CASRQIETQYF,TRBJ2-5,TRBV5-1,.,.
TGTGCCAGTAGTTCCCCTCGGAGGGGCGATACGCAGTATTTT,CASSSPRRGDTQYF,TRBJ2-3,TRBV19,.,.
TGTGCCAGCAGCCCGGGACAGGGAAGATGGGACACTGAAGCTTTCTTT,CASSPGQGRWDTEAFF,TRBJ1-1,TRBV9,TRBD1,few
TGCGCCAGCAGCTTGGACCCCTTTTACAATGAGCAGTTCTTC,CASSLDPFYNEQFF,TRBJ2-1,TRBV5-1,.,.
TGTGCCAGCAGCCAAGATTTTAGCTCCTACAATGAGCAGTTCTTC,CASSQDFSSYNEQFF,TRBJ2-1,TRBV4-2,.,.
TGCGCCAGCAGCTTGCGGGAGGGCCAGTGGTCCTACAATGAGCAGTTCTTC,CASSLREGQWSYNEQFF,TRBJ2-1,TRBV5-1,TRBD2,.
TGCGCCAGCAGCTTGGGGGGCCCCGGAGGGTATGAGACCCAGTACTTC,CASSLGGPGGYETQYF,TRBJ2-5,TRBV5-1,.,.
TGTGCCAGCAGCAGCGACAGGGTGGGAAACACCATATATTTT,CASSSDRVGNTIYF,TRBJ1-3,TRBV6-4,TRBD1,.
TGTGCCAGCAGCTCCATTCGGGACAGTCATAAAAGGACCTATGGCTACACCTTC,CASSSIRDSHKRTYGYTF,TRBJ1-2,TRBV11-2,TRBD1,.
TGTGCCACTACTTATGCTAGCGGTGCCTACAATGAGCAGTTCTTC,CATTYASGAYNEQFF,TRBJ2-1,TRBV19,TRBD2,.
TGCGCCAGCAGCAGACAGGCCCAGGGAGAGCAGTACTTC,CASSRQAQGEQYF,TRBJ2-7,TRBV10-2,.,.
TGTGCCAGCGGCTTAAGGGCGGGAGGAACTGGGGAGCTGTTTTTT,CASGLRAGGTGELFF,TRBJ2-2,TRBV7-2,TRBD2,.
TGTGCCAGCACCCTATCGGGACGGTTGAACACTGAAGCTTTCTTT,CASTLSGRLNTEAFF,TRBJ1-1,TRBV28,.,once
TGTGCCCTAGCGGGCAGGTCCTTCTCCTACGAGCAGTACTTC,CALAGRSFSYEQYF,TRBJ2-7,TRBV6-4,TRBD2,.
TGTGCCAGCAGTTTTCCCGGAGTAGCGGGATACAATGAGCAGTTCTTC,CASSFPGVAGYNEQFF,TRBJ2-1,TRBV28,TRBD2,.
TGTGCCAGCATGTTATACGGGGGAGAAAAACTGTTTTTT,CASMLYGGEKLFF,TRBJ1-4,TRBV27,.,.
TGCAGCGTTGGACAGGGGACTTACACTGAAGCTTTCTTT,CSVGQGTYTEAFF,TRBJ1-1,TRBV29-1,TRBD1,.
TGTGCCAGCAGCTCGAATACGGGACTCATCACTGAAGCTTTCTTT,CASSSNTGLITEAFF,TRBJ1-1,TRBV28,.,.
TGCGCCAGCAGCCAACCCTCGGGGAAGCGGGAGACCTACAATGAGCAGTTCTTC,CASSQPSGKRETYNEQFF,TRBJ2-1,TRBV4-1,TRBD2,.
TGCGCCAGCAGCCAAGTTGTGACTAGCGGGAGGGCCGGGGAGCTGTTTTTT,CASSQVVTSGRAGELFF,TRBJ2-2,TRBV4-3,TRBD2,.
TGTGCCACCAGCAGAGTGGTCAACTCCTACGAGCAGTACTTC,CATSRVVNSYEQYF,TRBJ2-7,TRBV15,.,.
TGTGCCAGCAGTCCCCCAGGGGAAAAACTGTTTTTT,CASSPPGEKLFF,TRBJ1-4,TRBV28,.,.
TGTGCCAGCAGCTTAGCGCCGGGACAGGGGGTTCCCGGGGAGCTGTTTTTT,CASSLAPGQGVPGELFF,TRBJ2-2,TRBV7-9,TRBD1,.
TGTGCCAGCAAAGGACTAGCGGGAGATCCAGGCAATGAGCAGTTCTTC,CASKGLAGDPGNEQFF,TRBJ2-1,TRBV6-4,TRBD2,.
TGTGCCAGCTCACAGGCCCGGAACACTGAAGCTTTCTTT,CASSQARNTEAFF,TRBJ1-1,TRBV18,.,.
TGTGCCAGCAGCTCAGGGGTTTGGCAGCCCCAGCATTTT,CASSSGVWQPQHF,TRBJ1-5,TRBV21-1,.,.
TGTGCCAGCAGCTTAGCAACCTACGAGCAGTACTTC,CASSLATYEQYF,TRBJ2-7,TRBV7-9,.,.
TGTGCCAGCTCACCTCTCAGGACTAGCGGGAGCAATGAGCAGTTCTTC,CASSPLRTSGSNEQFF,TRBJ2-1,TRBV18,TRBD2,once
TGTGCCAGCAGCTTAAGGGGAGAGACCCAGTACTTC,CASSLRGETQYF,TRBJ2-5,TRBV5-4,.,once
TGTGCCAGCATGGGCCCCCCCCGCGCGGAGACCCAGTACTTC,CASMGPPRAETQYF,TRBJ2-5,TRBV7-8,.,.
TGTGCCAGCAGCCCCCGGGGCTCTGGGGCCAACGTCCTGACTTTC,CASSPRGSGANVLTF,TRBJ2-6,TRBV13,.,.
TGTGCCAGCAGCTTAGCGACAGACTCACTGGGAACTGAAGCTTTCTTT,CASSLATDSLGTEAFF,TRBJ1-1,TRBV7-6,.,.
TGCGCCAGCAGCTTGGGACAGGGGTCTATTTCGGAGACCCAGTACTTC,CASSLGQGSISETQYF,TRBJ2-5,TRBV5-1,TRBD1,.
TGCGCCAGCAGCACTCCAGGGGATCGAAACACCATATATTTT,CASSTPGDRNTIYF,TRBJ1-3,TRBV5-1,.,.
TGTGCCAGCAGAGCGGGGACTAGCGGGGCCAATGAGCAGTTCTTC,CASRAGTSGANEQFF,TRBJ2-1,TRBV2,TRBD2,.
TGTGCCAGCAGCTTATCCCCCTCCAACATTCAGTACTTC,CASSLSPSNIQYF,TRBJ2-4,TRBV11-2,.,.
TGCGCCAGCAGCCACCCTCGGAATCAGCCCCAGCATTTT,CASSHPRNQPQHF,TRBJ1-5,TRBV4-1,.,.
TGTGCCAGCAGCCCGACAGGGATGAATGAGCAGTTCTTC,CASSPTGMNEQFF,TRBJ2-1,TRBV7-3,TRBD1,.
TGTGCCAGCAGTCCAGGGGTAGCTGGGGCCAACGTCCTGACTTTC,CASSPGVAGANVLTF,TRBJ2-6,TRBV28,.,.
TGCGCCAGCAGCTCCCCAACGACTAGCGGGACGAACACCGGGGAGCTGTTTTTT,CASSSPTTSGTNTGELFF,TRBJ2-2,TRBV5-1,TRBD2,.
TGTGCCAGCAGCTTGTGGAACGGGAACTACGAGCAGTACTTC,CASSLWNGNYEQYF,TRBJ2-7,TRBV5-6,.,.
TGTGCCAGCAGTCCAATGGGGGGAGGTTTGCGGGAGACCCAGTACTTC,CASSPMGGGLRETQYF,TRBJ2-5,TRBV28,.,.
TGCGCCAGCAGCTTGGACGTCGTCGGGAGCGGGAATGAGCAGTTCTTC,CASSLDVVGSGNEQFF,TRBJ2-1,TRBV5-1,.,few
TGTGCCAGCAGCCTAAACGTGGGTTCCTCCTACGAGCAGTACTTC,CASSLNVGSSYEQYF,TRBJ2-7,TRBV7-8,.,.